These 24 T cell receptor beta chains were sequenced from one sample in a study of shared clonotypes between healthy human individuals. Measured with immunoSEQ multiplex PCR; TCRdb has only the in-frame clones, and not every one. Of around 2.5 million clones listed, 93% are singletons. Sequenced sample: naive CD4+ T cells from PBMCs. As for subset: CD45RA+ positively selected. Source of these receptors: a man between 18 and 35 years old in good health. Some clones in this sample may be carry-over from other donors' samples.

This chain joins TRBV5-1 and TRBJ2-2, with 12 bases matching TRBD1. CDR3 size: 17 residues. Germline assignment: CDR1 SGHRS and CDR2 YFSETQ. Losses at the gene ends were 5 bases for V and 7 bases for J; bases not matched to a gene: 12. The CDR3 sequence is CASRSNPGQGAGGELFF. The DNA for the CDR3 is TGCGCCAGCAGATCGAACCCGGGACAGGGGGCAGGCGGGGAGCTGTTTTTT.

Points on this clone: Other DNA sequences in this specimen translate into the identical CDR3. The CDR3 loop is CASSLAGANTEAFF. The CDR3 DNA reads TGTGCCAGCAGTTTGGCAGGGGCGAACACTGAAGCTTTCTTT. The V gene is TRBV28, the J gene TRBJ1-1; possibly TRBD1 for D (6 bases). Deletions cut 3 bases from V and 1 base from J, with 9 bases between. The CDR3 runs to 14 residues. The germline V gene encodes CDR1 MDHEN and CDR2 SYDVKM.

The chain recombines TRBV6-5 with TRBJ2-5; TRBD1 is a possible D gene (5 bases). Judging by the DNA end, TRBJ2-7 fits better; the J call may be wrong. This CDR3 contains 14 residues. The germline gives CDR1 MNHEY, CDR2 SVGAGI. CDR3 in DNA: TGTGCCAGCAGTTCCTGGGGCCAGGCCTACGAGCAGTACTTC. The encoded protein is CASSSWGQAYEQYF.

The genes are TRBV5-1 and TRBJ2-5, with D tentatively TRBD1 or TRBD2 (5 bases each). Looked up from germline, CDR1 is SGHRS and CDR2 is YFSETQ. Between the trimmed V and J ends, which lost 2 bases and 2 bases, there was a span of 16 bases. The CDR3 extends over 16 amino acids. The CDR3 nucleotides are TGCGCCAGCAGCTTAGGAATTGGGGGACGGCAAGAGACCCAGTACTTC. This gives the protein CASSLGIGGRQETQYF.

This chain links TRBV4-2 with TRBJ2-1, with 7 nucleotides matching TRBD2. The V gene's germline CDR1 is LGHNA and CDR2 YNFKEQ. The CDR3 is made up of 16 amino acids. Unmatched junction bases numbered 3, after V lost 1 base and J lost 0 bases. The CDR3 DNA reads TGTGCCAGCAGCCAAGGGGGCGGGAGCTCCTACAATGAGCAGTTCTTC. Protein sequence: CASSQGGGSSYNEQFF.

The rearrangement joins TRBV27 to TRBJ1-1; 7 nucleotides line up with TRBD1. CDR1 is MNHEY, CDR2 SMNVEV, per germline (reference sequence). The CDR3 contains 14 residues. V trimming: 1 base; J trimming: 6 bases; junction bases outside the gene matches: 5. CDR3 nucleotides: TGTGCCAGCAGTTTATTCAGGGGGGGACCTGAAGCTTTCTTT. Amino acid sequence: CASSLFRGGPEAFF.

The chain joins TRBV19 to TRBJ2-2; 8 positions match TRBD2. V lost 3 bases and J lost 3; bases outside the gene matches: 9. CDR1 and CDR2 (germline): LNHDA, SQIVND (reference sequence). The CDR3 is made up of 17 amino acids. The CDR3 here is CASSIPLREGYTGELFF. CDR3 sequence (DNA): TGTGCCAGTAGTATTCCCCTACGGGAGGGGTACACCGGGGAGCTGTTTTTT. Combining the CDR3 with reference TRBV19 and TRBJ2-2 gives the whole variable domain DGGITQSPKYLFRKEGQNVTLSCEQNLNHDAMYWYRQDPGQGLRLIYYSQIVNDFQKGDIAEGYSVSREKKESFPLTVTSAQKNPTAFYLCASSIPLREGYTGELFFGEGSRLTVL.

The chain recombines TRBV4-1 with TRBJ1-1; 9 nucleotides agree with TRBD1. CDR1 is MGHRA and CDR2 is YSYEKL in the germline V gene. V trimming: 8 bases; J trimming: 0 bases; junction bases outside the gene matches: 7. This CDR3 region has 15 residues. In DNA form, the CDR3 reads TGCGCCAGCGAACCGGGACAGGGATTGAACACTGAAGCTTTCTTT. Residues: CASEPGQGLNTEAFF.

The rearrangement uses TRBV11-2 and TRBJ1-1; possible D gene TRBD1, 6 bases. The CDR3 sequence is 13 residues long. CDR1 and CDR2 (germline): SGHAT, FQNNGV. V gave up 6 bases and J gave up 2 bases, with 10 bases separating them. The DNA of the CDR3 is TGTGCCAGCAGTACAGGGCTTAACACTGAAGCTTTCTTT. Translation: CASSTGLNTEAFF.

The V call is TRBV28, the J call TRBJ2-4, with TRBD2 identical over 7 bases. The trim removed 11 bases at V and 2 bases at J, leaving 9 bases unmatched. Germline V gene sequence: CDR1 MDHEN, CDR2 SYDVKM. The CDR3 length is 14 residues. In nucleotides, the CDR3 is TGTGCCCATGGCGGGAGAGAACCCAAAAACATTCAGTACTTC. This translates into CAHGGREPKNIQYF.

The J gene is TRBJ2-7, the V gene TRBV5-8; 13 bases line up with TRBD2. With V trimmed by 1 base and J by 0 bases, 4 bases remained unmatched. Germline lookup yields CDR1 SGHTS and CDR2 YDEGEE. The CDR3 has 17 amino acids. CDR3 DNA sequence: TGTGCCAGCAGCTTGCAGTGGACTAGCGGGAGCTCCTACGAGCAGTACTTC. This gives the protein CASSLQWTSGSSYEQYF. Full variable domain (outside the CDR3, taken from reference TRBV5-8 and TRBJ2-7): EAGVTQSPTHLIKTRGQQATLRCSPISGHTSVYWYQQALGLGLQFLLWYDEGEERNRGNFPPRFSGRQFPNYSSELNVNALELEDSALYLCASSLQWTSGSSYEQYFGPGTRLTVT.

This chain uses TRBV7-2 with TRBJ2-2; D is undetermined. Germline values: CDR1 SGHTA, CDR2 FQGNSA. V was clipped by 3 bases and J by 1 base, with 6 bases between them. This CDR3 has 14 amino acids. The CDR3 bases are TGTGCCAGCAGCTTCATGGTGAACACCGGGGAGCTGTTTTTT. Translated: CASSFMVNTGELFF.

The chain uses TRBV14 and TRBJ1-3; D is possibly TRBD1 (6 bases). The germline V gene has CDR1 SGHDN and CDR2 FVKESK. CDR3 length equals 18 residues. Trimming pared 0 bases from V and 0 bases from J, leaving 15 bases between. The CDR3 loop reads CASSQDLVWGASGNTIYF. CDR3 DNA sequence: TGTGCCAGCAGCCAAGATCTTGTATGGGGGGCCTCTGGAAACACCATATATTTT.

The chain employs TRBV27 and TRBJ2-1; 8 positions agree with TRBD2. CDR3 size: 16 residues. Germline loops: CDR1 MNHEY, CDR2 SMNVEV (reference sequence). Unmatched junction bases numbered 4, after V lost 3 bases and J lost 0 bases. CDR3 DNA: TGTGCCAGCAGTTTCGGTACTAGCGGCTCCTACAATGAGCAGTTCTTC. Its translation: CASSFGTSGSYNEQFF.

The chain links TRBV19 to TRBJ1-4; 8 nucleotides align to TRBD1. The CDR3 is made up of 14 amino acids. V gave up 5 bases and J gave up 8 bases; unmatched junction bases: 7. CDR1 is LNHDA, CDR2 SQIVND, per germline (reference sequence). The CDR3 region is CASSAQGAGEKLFF. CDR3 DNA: TGTGCCAGTAGTGCGCAGGGGGCAGGGGAAAAACTGTTTTTT. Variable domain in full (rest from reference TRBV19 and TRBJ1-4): DGGITQSPKYLFRKEGQNVTLSCEQNLNHDAMYWYRQDPGQGLRLIYYSQIVNDFQKGDIAEGYSVSREKKESFPLTVTSAQKNPTAFYLCASSAQGAGEKLFFGSGTQLSVL.

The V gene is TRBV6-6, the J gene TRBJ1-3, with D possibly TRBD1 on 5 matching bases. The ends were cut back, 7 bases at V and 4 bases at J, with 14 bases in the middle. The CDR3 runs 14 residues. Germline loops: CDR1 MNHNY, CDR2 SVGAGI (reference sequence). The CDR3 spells CASTPGGSGNTIYF. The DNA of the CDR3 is TGTGCCAGCACTCCGGGGGGATCCGGAAACACCATATATTTT.

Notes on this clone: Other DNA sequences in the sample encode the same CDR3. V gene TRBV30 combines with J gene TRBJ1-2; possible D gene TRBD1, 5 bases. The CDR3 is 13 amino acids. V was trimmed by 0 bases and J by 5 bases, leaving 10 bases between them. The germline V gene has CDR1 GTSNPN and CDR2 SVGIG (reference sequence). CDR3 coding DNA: TGTGCCTGGAGTGTAGGGCAGGGATATGGCTACACCTTC. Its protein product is CAWSVGQGYGYTF.

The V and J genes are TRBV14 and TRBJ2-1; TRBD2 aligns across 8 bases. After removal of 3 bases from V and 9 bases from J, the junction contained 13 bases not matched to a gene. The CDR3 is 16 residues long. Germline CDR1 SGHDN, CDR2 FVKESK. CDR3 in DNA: TGTGCCAGCAGCCAGATCCTGCCAACTAGCGGCCTTGAGCAGTTCTTC. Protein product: CASSQILPTSGLEQFF.

This chain's CDR3 is CASSPVPGNTGELFF. The CDR3 region has the DNA TGTGCCAGCAGCCCGGTACCCGGGAACACCGGGGAGCTGTTTTTT. The J gene is TRBJ2-2, the V gene TRBV4-2, with D unresolved. There are 15 residues in the CDR3. Germline-derived CDR1 and CDR2 are LGHNA and YNFKEQ. With 4 bases removed from V and 1 base from J, the gap between germline ends came to 10 bases.

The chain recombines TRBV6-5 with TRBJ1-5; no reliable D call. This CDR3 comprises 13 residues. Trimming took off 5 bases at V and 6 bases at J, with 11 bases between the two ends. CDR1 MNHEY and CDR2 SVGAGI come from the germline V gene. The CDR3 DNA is TGTGCCAGCAGTCGGCTCGCCGGTCAGCCCCAGCATTTT. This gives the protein CASSRLAGQPQHF.

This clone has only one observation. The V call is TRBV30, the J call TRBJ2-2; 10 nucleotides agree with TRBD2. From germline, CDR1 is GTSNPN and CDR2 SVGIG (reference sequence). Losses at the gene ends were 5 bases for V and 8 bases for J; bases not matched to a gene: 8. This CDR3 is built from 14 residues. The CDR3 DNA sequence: TGTGCCTGGGCCGGACTAGCGGTCACTGGGGAGCTGTTTTTT. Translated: CAWAGLAVTGELFF.

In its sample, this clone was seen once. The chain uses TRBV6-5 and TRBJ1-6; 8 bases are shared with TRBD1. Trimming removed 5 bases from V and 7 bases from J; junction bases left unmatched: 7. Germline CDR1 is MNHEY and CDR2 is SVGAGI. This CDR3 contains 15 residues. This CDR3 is CASSRQGPRNSPLHF. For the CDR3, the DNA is TGTGCCAGCAGTAGACAGGGGCCGAGGAATTCACCCCTCCACTTT.

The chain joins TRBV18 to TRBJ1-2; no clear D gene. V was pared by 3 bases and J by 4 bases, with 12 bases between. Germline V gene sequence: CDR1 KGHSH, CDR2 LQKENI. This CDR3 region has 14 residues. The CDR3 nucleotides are TGTGCCAGCTCACCCCTAGTCCCTCTCTATGGCTACACCTTC. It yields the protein CASSPLVPLYGYTF.

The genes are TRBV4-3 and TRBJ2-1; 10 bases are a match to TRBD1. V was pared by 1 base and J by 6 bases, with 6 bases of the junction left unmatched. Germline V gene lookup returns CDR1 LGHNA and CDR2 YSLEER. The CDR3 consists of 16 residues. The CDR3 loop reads CASSQAGTGVFNEQFF. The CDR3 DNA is TGCGCCAGCAGCCAAGCCGGGACAGGGGTATTCAATGAGCAGTTCTTC.